This entry describes one T cell receptor (beta chain). Its antigen is currently unknown. This sample stems from a study of beta chain features in type 1 diabetes. Study background: All samples combined gave 95 million to 130 million sorted cells for examination.

CDR3 length: 13 residues. V gave up 1 base and J gave up 7 bases, with 10 bases separating them. Germline V gene sequence: CDR1 SNHLY, CDR2 FYNNEI. cDNA synthesis used the whole RNA isolate, giving expressed TCRB sequences. The assay was immunoSEQ multiplex PCR, and TCRdb's table has in-frame clones only and misses some. The sample has around 310,000 clones, roughly 14% seen once. Findings of the study overall: Shorter templates may be favored by PCR, equally so in patients and controls. Moderate yet significant TCRB CDR3 shortening was seen in Type 1 diabetes patients in all four CD4+ subsets.

This clonotype originated in a woman aged 18-29 years with type 1 diabetes. The sequenced material came from naive CD4+ T cells from blood. The chain links TRBV2 to TRBJ1-2; D not certain. This CDR3 reads CASSEGLLAGYTF. DNA of the CDR3: TGTGCCAGCAGTGAAGGGTTACTCGCTGGCTACACCTTC. The whole variable domain, remainder taken from reference TRBV2 and TRBJ1-2, is EPEVTQTPSHQVTQMGQEVILRCVPISNHLYFYWYRQILGQKVEFLVSFYNNEISEKSEIFDDQFSVERPDGSNFTLKIRSTKLEDSAMYFCASSEGLLAGYTFGSGTRLTVV.